These T cell receptor beta chains were read from a single sample in a study of T-cell memory formation after mild COVID-19. A single record per CDR3 protein comes from TCRdb applying MiXCR to the 5' RACE reads. Among over 12,000 distinct CDR3 sequences listed, 15% to 20% were seen once. Sample: PBMCs or a T cell subset sorted from them (not recorded which). The receptors originated from an adult woman who had mild COVID-19 (a few samples of this study predate the infection). Cell type and time point are not known. Both conserved end residues are part of each CDR3. The order of the fields is D gene, J gene, V gene, clone size, CDR3 DNA, CDR3 protein. A D gene is named only where the DNA matches it firmly. Part of the rows lack a size; the others show once, few, many or a class for expanded clones.

NA | TRBJ2-1 | TRBV6-4 | NA | TGTGCCAGTTCCCGTATGGGAGGATATCCGAATGAGCAGCTCTTC | CASSRMGGYPNEQLF
TRBD1 | TRBJ2-5 | TRBV5-1 | NA | TGCGCCAGCAGCTTGGACAGGGGAGTAGAGACCCAGTACTTC | CASSLDRGVETQYF
NA | TRBJ2-1 | TRBV27 | NA | TGTGCCAGCAGTTTGGTCCCGATTTGGACCCATGAGCAGTTCTTC | CASSLVPIWTHEQFF
NA | TRBJ2-7 | TRBV14 | many | TGTGCCAGCAGCCCCTTGGATTTCACCTACGAGCAGTACTTC | CASSPLDFTYEQYF
NA | TRBJ2-7 | TRBV29-1 | many | TGCAGCGTTCTGGGAGCTTCCTACGAGCAGTACTTC | CSVLGASYEQYF
TRBD1 | TRBJ1-2 | TRBV10-3 | many | TGTGCCATCAGTGAAACAGGGGGCGACTATGGCTACACCTTC | CAISETGGDYGYTF
NA | TRBJ1-1 | TRBV3-1 | many | TGTGCCAGCAGCCTTCCGGGACAACTGAACACTGAAGCTTTCTTT | CASSLPGQLNTEAFF
TRBD1 | TRBJ2-6 | TRBV24-1 | many | TGTGCCACCAGCCCCGACAGGGCTGGGGCCAACGTCCTGACTTTC | CATSPDRAGANVLTF
TRBD1 | TRBJ1-1 | TRBV6-5 | many | TGTGCCAGCAGCCGACAGGGGAACACTGAAGCTTTCTTT | CASSRQGNTEAFF
NA | TRBJ2-5 | TRBV2 | NA | TGTGCCAGCAATCAGCTAGACCAAGAGACCCAGTACTTC | CASNQLDQETQYF
TRBD2 | TRBJ2-5 | TRBV7-9 | once | TGTGCCAGCAGCCCCACCCTCTCCGGGACTAGCGGGACAAGGGGGGCCCAGTACTTC | CASSPTLSGTSGTRGAQYF